This TCR beta chain was observed in a study of blood T cell repertoires in COVID-19. The repertoire was sequenced with immunoSEQ multiplex PCR; TCRdb's copy has only in-frame clones and lacks some. The sample holds some 700,000 clones, just under 90% seen once. The sequence was obtained from a woman between 18 and 29 years old with acute or convalescent COVID-19. The material sequenced was peripheral blood.

The CDR3, as DNA: TGTGCCTGGAAAAGACCTCGGACAGGGGGTGGTGGCTACACCTTC. The encoded protein is CAWKRPRTGGGGYTF. The rearrangement joins TRBV30 to TRBJ1-2, with 10 bases lining up with TRBD1. J lost 7 bases, V lost 4 bases, and 12 bases had no gene match. Germline CDR1 reads GTSNPN; CDR2 reads SVGIG (reference sequence). The CDR3 covers 15 residues.